The clone carrying this T cell receptor (beta chain) appeared a few times. Its antigen is unidentified. The data were taken from a study of blood T cells in healthy people across ages. Overall study results and limits: Both higher diversity and more naive CD4+ cells marked long-lived donors when set against aged donors.

Primed by a sample-barcoded 5' primer and a J-beta primer mix, a second PCR proceeded for 7 to 11 cycles. TCRdb reanalysed the 5' RACE reads using MiXCR and keeps one entry per CDR3 protein. This sample carries roughly 1.5 million distinct CDR3 sequences, under 55% of them seen once, and the ten largest clones take about 4%. Germline CDR1 LGHNT, CDR2 FRNRAP. The CDR3 runs to 16 residues. Trimming at V came to 7 bases and at J to 4 bases, leaving 10 bases not matched to a gene. Sequenced material: blood. This TCR came from a woman aged 18-29 years in good health. This rearrangement joins TRBV12-5 to TRBJ2-1; 10 bases fit TRBD2. CDR3 in amino acids: CASAGAGLASYNEQFF. The CDR3 DNA sequence: TGTGCTAGTGCAGGGGCGGGACTAGCGTCTTACAATGAGCAGTTCTTC. The whole variable domain, filled in from reference TRBV12-5 and TRBJ2-1, reads DARVTQTPRHKVTEMGQEVTMRCQPILGHNTVFWYRQTMMQGLELLAYFRNRAPLDDSGMPKDRFSAEMPDATLATLKIQPSEPRDSAVYFCASAGAGLASYNEQFFGPGTRLTVL.